The clone carrying this T cell receptor beta chain turned up a few times. Its antigen is unidentified. The data stem from a study of T cells after yellow fever vaccination. Across the whole study: With SMART-Seq v4 Ultra Low Input, the fractions containing low cell numbers were prepared.

Study-wide points: Few clonotypes appeared in both CD4 and CD8 compartments.

Germline-derived CDR1 and CDR2 are SGHTA and FQGNSA. This CDR3 has 17 residues. The ends were cut back, 5 bases at V and 2 bases at J, with 20 bases in the middle. One entry per CDR3 protein, called by TCRdb with MiXCR from the 5' RACE reads. The sample carries just over 300,000 distinct CDR3 sequences, approximately 3.9% recorded once. This sample comprised PBMCs, obtained on the day of the yellow fever booster vaccination. This sequence was found in a man between 18 and 29 years old who received the YFV17D yellow fever vaccine. The rearrangement joins TRBV7-2 to TRBJ2-3, with no clear D. The CDR3 loop reads CASSPTLRRTNTDTQYF. CDR3 in DNA: TGTGCCAGCAGCCCCACTCTGCGCCGTACTAACACAGATACGCAGTATTTT.